These T cell receptor beta chains were read from a single sample in a study of OX40 agonist ivuxolimab in advanced cancers. Profiling relied on immunoSEQ multiplex PCR, and the TCRdb table lists in-frame clones only, not all of them. The repertoire holds tens of thousands of clones, about 76% seen once, with over 1.2% in the top ten. The material was CD4+ or CD8+ T cells sorted from blood, obtained in a trial of the OX40 agonist ivuxolimab. These receptors were obtained from an adult with an advanced solid tumor such as melanoma, head and neck, liver or kidney cancer. Each CDR3 is given with its conserved first and last residue. Fields, in order: D gene, J gene, V gene, clone size, CDR3 DNA, CDR3 protein. D genes are given only for firm matches. Size tells how often a clone was seen (once, few, many) or the class of an expanded clone, and some rows leave it out.

>NA|TRBJ2-1|TRBV5-4|once
TGTGCCAGCAGCCGAGCTTTTCGGAATGAGCAGTTCTTC
CASSRAFRNEQFF
>TRBD1|TRBJ2-7|TRBV2|NA
TGTGCCAGCAGTAGACAGGGCTTGAACGAGCAGTACTTC
CASSRQGLNEQYF
>NA|TRBJ2-1|TRBV10-3|NA
TGTGCCATCAGTGGGGACGGGGGAGTGGATGAGCAGTTCTTC
CAISGDGGVDEQFF
>NA|TRBJ2-7|TRBV23-1|NA
TGCGCCAGCAAAAGGACAGGAGGGAACGAGCAGTACTTC
CASKRTGGNEQYF
>NA|TRBJ2-2|TRBV5-8|NA
TGTGCCAGCAGCTTGGTAACAGCCGGGGAGCTGTTTTTT
CASSLVTAGELFF
>NA|TRBJ1-5|TRBV15|NA
TGTGCCACCAGCAGAGATAAGGGTTACCAGCCCCAGCATTTT
CATSRDKGYQPQHF
>NA|TRBJ1-1|TRBV5-1|NA
TGCGCCAGCGGCCAGGACGAGGTGAACACTGAAGCTTTCTTT
CASGQDEVNTEAFF
>NA|TRBJ2-5|TRBV27|NA
TGTGCCAGCAGTTTGTGGCAGGGTGAGACCCAGTACTTC
CASSLWQGETQYF
>NA|TRBJ2-7|TRBV28|NA
TGTGCCAGCAGTTTATGGGACAGAGCCTACGAGCAGTACTTC
CASSLWDRAYEQYF
>NA|TRBJ2-7|TRBV19|NA
TGTGCCAGTAGTAGTATCAGCGGCTACGAGCAGTACTTC
CASSSISGYEQYF
>NA|TRBJ1-4|TRBV5-5|once
TGTGCCAGCAGCTCTGCAACTAATGAAAAACTGTTTTTT
CASSSATNEKLFF
>NA|TRBJ2-1|TRBV28|NA
TGTGCCAGCAGTTCCTCACTAGCCCCCAATGAGCAGTTCTTC
CASSSSLAPNEQFF
>NA|TRBJ2-1|TRBV5-1|NA
TGCGCCAGCAGCCCTGGACAGTCTTACAATGAGCAGTTCTTC
CASSPGQSYNEQFF
>NA|TRBJ2-7|TRBV6-1|NA
TGTGCCAGCAGTACCCGAGGGGAGCAGTACTTC
CASSTRGEQYF
>NA|TRBJ2-5|TRBV6-6|NA
TGTGCCAGCAGTTCCCTAGGCCACGAGGGCGAGACCCAGTACTTC
CASSSLGHEGETQYF
>NA|TRBJ1-1|TRBV27|NA
TGTGCCAGCAGAAAGCCGGGACACACGAACACTGAAGCTTTCTTT
CASRKPGHTNTEAFF
>NA|TRBJ2-3|TRBV5-1|NA
TGCGCCAGCAGCTTGGACGGGAGAATTAGCACAGATACGCAGTATTTT
CASSLDGRISTDTQYF
>NA|TRBJ1-1|TRBV25-1|NA
TGTGCCAGCAGTGGACTAGGTGCAGGGAAGCCTGAAGCTTTCTTT
CASSGLGAGKPEAFF
>TRBD2|TRBJ2-1|TRBV19|NA
TGTGCCAGTAGTTCACTAGCGGGCTCCTACAATGAGCAGTTCTTC
CASSSLAGSYNEQFF
>NA|TRBJ2-3|TRBV5-4|NA
TGTGCCAGCAGCCCCGAGGGAAACACAGATACGCAGTATTTT
CASSPEGNTDTQYF
>TRBD2|TRBJ2-7|TRBV11-2|NA
TGTGCCAGCAGCTCACGACTAGCGGGGGGGCCTTACGAGCAGTACTTC
CASSSRLAGGPYEQYF
>TRBD1|TRBJ1-5|TRBV19|NA
TGTGCCAGTAGTATTCGGGGACAGGGCCATAGCAATCAGCCCCAGCATTTT
CASSIRGQGHSNQPQHF
>NA|TRBJ1-4|TRBV4-3|NA
TGCGCCAGCAGCCAAGGGGGCCGTGATAATGAAAAACTGTTTTTT
CASSQGGRDNEKLFF
>NA|TRBJ2-7|TRBV7-2|NA
TGTGCCAGCAGCTCCAACCGTTACGAGCAGTACTTC
CASSSNRYEQYF
>TRBD2|TRBJ2-3|TRBV4-1|NA
TGCGCCAGCAGCTCGACTAGCGGGGTAAATACGCAGTATTTT
CASSSTSGVNTQYF
>TRBD1|TRBJ1-5|TRBV10-3|NA
TGTGCCATCAGTGAGTTCCATCCGGGACAGGGCGTTGCTCAGCCCCAGCATTTT
CAISEFHPGQGVAQPQHF
>NA|TRBJ1-4|TRBV29-1|NA
TGCAGCGTTCCAAGTGGGGGGCAGGAAAAACTGTTTTTT
CSVPSGGQEKLFF
>NA|TRBJ2-2|TRBV5-1|NA
TGCGCCAGCAGCTCAGGGCAGGGAGTGACCGGGGAGCTGTTTTTT
CASSSGQGVTGELFF
>TRBD1|TRBJ1-2|TRBV13|NA
TGTGCCAGCAGCCCAACAGGGGGGCAGGGGGCGGGTTATGGCTACACCTTC
CASSPTGGQGAGYGYTF
>NA|TRBJ1-4|TRBV7-6|NA
TGTGCCAGCAGCTTAGGACAGAATAATGAAAAACTGTTTTTT
CASSLGQNNEKLFF
>NA|TRBJ2-1|TRBV7-9|NA
TGTGCCAGCAGCTCCGAGCAGGGCCAGCAGTTCTTC
CASSSEQGQQFF
>NA|TRBJ1-5|TRBV4-1|once
TGCGCCAGCAGCCCCGACAGCCTGGGGGGCAATCAGCCCCAGCATTTT
CASSPDSLGGNQPQHF
>NA|TRBJ2-4|TRBV6-6|NA
TGTGCCAGCACGACCCGACAGTCGACGGCTAAAAACATTCAGTACTTC
CASTTRQSTAKNIQYF
>NA|TRBJ2-7|TRBV27|NA
TGTGCCAGCAGTTTATCTGTTGGGAGCTCCTACGAGCAGTACTTC
CASSLSVGSSYEQYF
>TRBD2|TRBJ2-3|TRBV5-1|NA
TGCGCCAGCAGCTTGGTGGTAGCGGGAGATACGGATACGCAGTATTTT
CASSLVVAGDTDTQYF
>NA|TRBJ1-1|TRBV28|NA
TGTGCCAGCCCACCTCCGGCAGGTCGGGACACTGAAGCTTTCTTT
CASPPPAGRDTEAFF
>NA|TRBJ1-4|TRBV11-2|NA
TGTGCCAGCAACAGGGCTGGTACTAATGAAAAACTGTTTTTT
CASNRAGTNEKLFF
>NA|TRBJ2-5|TRBV20-1|once
TGCAGTGCTAGCGGTCCAGGGACCCAGTACTTC
CSASGPGTQYF
>NA|TRBJ1-6|TRBV7-2|NA
TGTGCCAGCAGCTTCCCGCAGTATAATTCACCCCTCCACTTT
CASSFPQYNSPLHF
>NA|TRBJ1-5|TRBV2|once
TGTGCCAGCAGTGATCAGGGGATCGCTAGCAATCAGCCCCAGCATTTT
CASSDQGIASNQPQHF
>NA|TRBJ2-7|TRBV18|NA
TGTGCCAGCTCACCTCGGGTCAAATCCTCCTACGAGCAGTACTTC
CASSPRVKSSYEQYF
>TRBD2|TRBJ2-2|TRBV11-3|NA
TGTGCCAGCAGCTTAGCCGGACTAGCGGGGGAAGGCGGGGAGCTGTTTTTT
CASSLAGLAGEGGELFF
>NA|TRBJ1-2|TRBV7-2|NA
TGTGCCAGCAGCTCGAGCGGGGTCACCTTTAACTATGGCTACACCTTC
CASSSSGVTFNYGYTF
>TRBD2|TRBJ2-7|TRBV27|once
TGTGCCAGCAGTTTTTGGGGAGGGGCCTACGAGCAGTACTTC
CASSFWGGAYEQYF
>NA|TRBJ2-3|TRBV7-9|NA
TGTGCCAGCAGCTCCGTGGAGAGCCTTCACACAGATACGCAGTATTTT
CASSSVESLHTDTQYF
>TRBD1|TRBJ2-7|TRBV7-3|NA
TGTGCCAGCAGCTTAGTCGCAGGACAGGGATTTTACGAGCAGTACTTC
CASSLVAGQGFYEQYF
>TRBD1|TRBJ1-2|TRBV5-4|few
TGTGCCAGCAGCTTAGGGGACAGGGAGAACTATGGCTACACCTTC
CASSLGDRENYGYTF
>TRBD1|TRBJ1-1|TRBV4-2|NA
TGTGCCAGCAGCTTGGACAGGGAAGAGCAAGCTTTCTTT
CASSLDREEQAFF